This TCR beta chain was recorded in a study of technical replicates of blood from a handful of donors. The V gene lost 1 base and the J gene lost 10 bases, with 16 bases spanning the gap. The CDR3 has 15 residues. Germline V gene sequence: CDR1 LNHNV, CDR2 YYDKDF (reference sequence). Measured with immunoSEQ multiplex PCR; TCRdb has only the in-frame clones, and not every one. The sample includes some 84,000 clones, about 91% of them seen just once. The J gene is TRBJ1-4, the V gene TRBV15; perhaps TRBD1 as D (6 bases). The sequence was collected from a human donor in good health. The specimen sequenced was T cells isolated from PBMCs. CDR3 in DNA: TGTGCCACCAGCAGAGTATCAGGGGCTCTGGTAAAACTGTTTTTT. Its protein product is CATSRVSGALVKLFF. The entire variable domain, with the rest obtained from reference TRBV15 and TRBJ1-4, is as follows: DAMVIQNPRYQVTQFGKPVTLSCSQTLNHNVMYWYQQKSSQAPKLLFHYYDKDFNNEADTPDNFQSRRPNTSFCFLDIRSPGLGDTAMYLCATSRVSGALVKLFFGSGTQLSVL.